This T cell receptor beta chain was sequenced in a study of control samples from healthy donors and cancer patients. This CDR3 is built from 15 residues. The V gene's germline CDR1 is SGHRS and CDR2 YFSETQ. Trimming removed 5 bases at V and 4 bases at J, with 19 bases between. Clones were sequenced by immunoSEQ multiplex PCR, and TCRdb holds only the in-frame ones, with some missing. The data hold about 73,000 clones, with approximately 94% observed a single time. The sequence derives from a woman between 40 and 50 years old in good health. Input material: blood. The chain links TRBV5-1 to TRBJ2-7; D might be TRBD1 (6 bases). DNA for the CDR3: TGCGCCAGCAGAATCTGGGCTAGCCAGGGGTACGAGCAGTACTTC. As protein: CASRIWASQGYEQYF.